These T cell receptor beta chains were read from a single sample in a study of PD-L1 blockade in urothelial cancer. Repertoires were generated with immunoSEQ multiplex PCR, while TCRdb's copy carries only in-frame clones and drops some. The sample includes about 82,000 clones, roughly 90% seen only once; the top ten take 9.4%. The sequenced sample was PBMCs, obtained around atezolizumab (anti-PD-L1) treatment. These TCRs come from a man aged 60 to 75 with urothelial cancer. The CDR3 runs from the conserved cysteine through the conserved F or W. D genes are given only for firm matches. Only some rows state a clone size, as once, few, many or a class for expanded clones.

J: TRBJ2-7
D: NA
V: TRBV5-1
size: NA
CDR3: CASSPRGFHEQYF
DNA: TGCGCCAGCAGCCCCAGGGGTTTCCACGAGCAGTACTTC

J: TRBJ2-7
D: TRBD2
V: TRBV11-2
size: NA
CDR3: CASSSAGLAGYEQYF
DNA: TGTGCCAGCAGCTCCGCAGGACTAGCGGGATACGAGCAGTACTTC

J: TRBJ1-1
D: NA
V: TRBV19
size: NA
CDR3: CASSMSGNTEAFF
DNA: TGTGCCAGTAGTATGTCCGGGAACACTGAAGCTTTCTTT

J: TRBJ2-5
D: TRBD2
V: TRBV5-4
size: NA
CDR3: CASSTSTSRLETQYF
DNA: TGTGCCAGCAGCACTTCGACTAGCAGATTAGAGACCCAGTACTTC

J: TRBJ2-3
D: NA
V: TRBV4-3
size: NA
CDR3: CASSQDQVLGTDTQYF
DNA: TGCGCCAGCAGCCAAGATCAGGTACTCGGCACAGATACGCAGTATTTT

J: TRBJ2-5
D: TRBD2
V: TRBV6-5
size: NA
CDR3: CASADSGRPGGTQYF
DNA: TGTGCCAGCGCGGATAGCGGGAGGCCCGGGGGGACCCAGTACTTC

J: TRBJ2-5
D: TRBD2
V: TRBV9
size: NA
CDR3: CASSVVAGAQETQYF
DNA: TGTGCCAGCAGCGTAGTAGCGGGGGCGCAAGAGACCCAGTACTTC

J: TRBJ1-4
D: NA
V: TRBV29-1
size: NA
CDR3: CSARRGANEKLFF
DNA: TGCAGCGCCCGCAGGGGTGCTAATGAAAAACTGTTTTTT

J: TRBJ1-5
D: TRBD1
V: TRBV19
size: few
CDR3: CASSGGQARQPQHF
DNA: TGTGCCAGTAGTGGGGGACAGGCCAGGCAGCCCCAGCATTTT

J: TRBJ2-7
D: NA
V: TRBV11-2
size: once
CDR3: CASSHFVGIGDFVSYEQYF
DNA: TGTGCCAGCAGCCACTTTGTCGGGATAGGGGACTTCGTCTCCTACGAGCAGTACTTC

J: TRBJ1-1
D: NA
V: TRBV6-5
size: NA
CDR3: CASSRQPGKGTEAFF
DNA: TGTGCCAGCAGCCGACAACCGGGAAAAGGAACTGAAGCTTTCTTT

J: TRBJ2-3
D: NA
V: TRBV4-1
size: NA
CDR3: CASSQEQRAITDTQYF
DNA: TGCGCCAGCAGCCAAGAACAGCGGGCGATCACAGATACGCAGTATTTT

J: TRBJ2-7
D: TRBD2
V: TRBV19
size: NA
CDR3: CASSMGLAGARGSFYEQYF
DNA: TGTGCCAGTAGTATGGGCCTAGCGGGAGCGAGGGGGTCTTTCTACGAGCAGTACTTC

J: TRBJ2-3
D: TRBD1
V: TRBV5-4
size: NA
CDR3: CASSPGTGRTDTQYF
DNA: TGTGCCAGCAGCCCCGGGACAGGGAGGACAGATACGCAGTATTTT

J: TRBJ1-4
D: NA
V: TRBV28
size: NA
CDR3: CASMLREKLFF
DNA: TGTGCCAGCATGCTCCGGGAAAAACTGTTTTTT

J: TRBJ1-5
D: TRBD1
V: TRBV18
size: NA
CDR3: CASSSGQGRPQPQHF
DNA: TGTGCCAGCTCTTCAGGACAGGGGCGACCTCAGCCCCAGCATTTT

J: TRBJ2-5
D: NA
V: TRBV14
size: once
CDR3: CASSRGPRSQSLLETQYF
DNA: TGTGCCAGCAGCCGCGGCCCACGGAGCCAGTCATTGTTGGAGACCCAGTACTTC

J: TRBJ2-3
D: NA
V: TRBV27
size: NA
CDR3: CASSLSGLTDTQYF
DNA: TGTGCCAGCAGTTTATCGGGGCTGACAGATACGCAGTATTTT

J: TRBJ2-1
D: NA
V: TRBV11-3
size: once
CDR3: CASSLVPTDSLINEQFF
DNA: TGTGCCAGCAGCTTAGTCCCCACCGACAGTCTCATCAATGAGCAGTTCTTC

J: TRBJ2-7
D: NA
V: TRBV5-6
size: NA
CDR3: CASSLAPQDEQYF
DNA: TGTGCCAGCAGCTTGGCCCCCCAGGACGAGCAGTACTTC

J: TRBJ2-1
D: TRBD2
V: TRBV4-1
size: NA
CDR3: CASSQDLQERIGRVGEQFF
DNA: TGCGCCAGCAGCCAAGATCTTCAAGAGAGGATTGGGAGGGTGGGGGAGCAGTTCTTC

J: TRBJ2-2
D: TRBD2
V: TRBV28
size: NA
CDR3: CASSPRKTSGRFGGELFF
DNA: TGTGCCAGCAGTCCCCGTAAAACTAGCGGGAGGTTCGGCGGGGAGCTGTTTTTT

J: TRBJ2-2
D: NA
V: TRBV11-2
size: NA
CDR3: CASSTTTTGTGELFF
DNA: TGTGCCAGCAGCACTACGACTACGGGGACCGGGGAGCTGTTTTTT

J: TRBJ2-5
D: TRBD2
V: TRBV2
size: NA
CDR3: CASSGNGGTETQYF
DNA: TGTGCCAGCAGTGGTAACGGGGGGACGGAGACCCAGTACTTC

J: TRBJ1-2
D: NA
V: TRBV5-8
size: NA
CDR3: CASSRPDGNYGYTF
DNA: TGTGCCAGCAGCCGCCCAGACGGGAACTATGGCTACACCTTC

J: TRBJ1-1
D: NA
V: TRBV4-1
size: NA
CDR3: CASSQDASAENTEAFF
DNA: TGCGCCAGCAGCCAAGATGCCTCGGCGGAGAACACTGAAGCTTTCTTT

J: TRBJ1-1
D: NA
V: TRBV5-1
size: NA
CDR3: CASSPLKNTEAFF
DNA: TGCGCCAGCAGCCCACTCAAGAACACTGAAGCTTTCTTT

J: TRBJ2-7
D: TRBD2
V: TRBV6-6
size: NA
CDR3: CASSYPTSGRGYEQYF
DNA: TGTGCCAGCAGTTACCCGACTAGCGGGAGGGGTTACGAGCAGTACTTC

J: TRBJ2-1
D: NA
V: TRBV2
size: few
CDR3: CASSYTSFNEQFF
DNA: TGTGCCAGCAGTTATACTAGCTTCAATGAGCAGTTCTTC

J: TRBJ2-7
D: NA
V: TRBV5-1
size: NA
CDR3: CASSLEGLNYEQYF
DNA: TGCGCCAGCAGCTTGGAAGGACTAAACTACGAGCAGTACTTC

J: TRBJ2-7
D: TRBD1
V: TRBV18
size: NA
CDR3: CASSPTQGMRDEQYF
DNA: TGTGCCAGCTCACCGACACAGGGGATGAGGGACGAGCAGTACTTC

J: TRBJ2-1
D: NA
V: TRBV6-5
size: NA
CDR3: CASSYSFTRGDEQFF
DNA: TGTGCCAGCAGTTACTCGTTCACCAGGGGCGATGAGCAGTTCTTC

J: TRBJ1-1
D: TRBD1
V: TRBV19
size: NA
CDR3: CASSLGTENTEAFF
DNA: TGTGCCAGTAGTCTAGGGACAGAGAACACTGAAGCTTTCTTT

J: TRBJ1-4
D: TRBD1
V: TRBV4-1
size: NA
CDR3: CASSQLGQGVQEKLFF
DNA: TGCGCCAGCAGCCAGCTAGGGCAGGGGGTACAAGAAAAACTGTTTTTT

J: TRBJ1-5
D: TRBD1
V: TRBV6-5
size: NA
CDR3: CASRPRQGSNQPQHF
DNA: TGTGCCAGCAGGCCCAGACAGGGTAGCAATCAGCCCCAGCATTTT

J: TRBJ2-1
D: NA
V: TRBV7-3
size: NA
CDR3: CASSPAGTTSYNEQFF
DNA: TGTGCCAGCAGCCCCGCCGGGACAACCTCCTACAATGAGCAGTTCTTC

J: TRBJ1-2
D: NA
V: TRBV4-2
size: NA
CDR3: CASSQDRAGVGYTF
DNA: TGTGCCAGCAGCCAAGATCGGGCAGGGGTAGGCTACACCTTC

J: TRBJ2-3
D: TRBD1
V: TRBV5-6
size: NA
CDR3: CASSSIRTGVTDTQYF
DNA: TGTGCCAGCAGCTCTATCCGGACAGGGGTCACAGATACGCAGTATTTT

J: TRBJ1-1
D: TRBD1
V: TRBV19
size: NA
CDR3: CASSPPTGQPNTEAFF
DNA: TGTGCCAGTAGTCCCCCTACGGGACAGCCGAACACTGAAGCTTTCTTT

J: TRBJ2-7
D: NA
V: TRBV5-1
size: once
CDR3: CASSSPGQTYEQYF
DNA: TGCGCCAGCAGTTCGCCGGGACAAACCTACGAGCAGTACTTC

J: TRBJ1-5
D: NA
V: TRBV2
size: NA
CDR3: CASSVEGASNQPQHF
DNA: TGTGCCAGCAGTGTAGAGGGAGCTAGCAATCAGCCCCAGCATTTT

J: TRBJ2-7
D: TRBD2
V: TRBV6-5
size: NA
CDR3: CASSYDEGLVYEQYF
DNA: TGTGCCAGCAGTTACGACGAAGGACTAGTCTACGAGCAGTACTTC

J: TRBJ2-7
D: NA
V: TRBV9
size: NA
CDR3: CASSVSPSNPYEQYF
DNA: TGTGCCAGCAGCGTCTCCCCCAGTAACCCCTACGAGCAGTACTTC

J: TRBJ2-7
D: TRBD2
V: TRBV15
size: NA
CDR3: CATSRERGGRSYEQYF
DNA: TGTGCCACCAGCAGGGAACGGGGGGGCCGGTCCTACGAGCAGTACTTC

J: TRBJ2-1
D: TRBD2
V: TRBV7-2
size: NA
CDR3: CASSSTSGVYNEQFF
DNA: TGTGCCAGCAGCTCGACTAGCGGGGTTTACAATGAGCAGTTCTTC

J: TRBJ2-5
D: TRBD2
V: TRBV28
size: NA
CDR3: CASTPGLMPSGRGETQYF
DNA: TGTGCCAGCACCCCCGGTCTTATGCCTAGCGGGAGGGGGGAGACCCAGTACTTC

J: TRBJ1-5
D: NA
V: TRBV29-1
size: NA
CDR3: CSVAQNSNQPQHF
DNA: TGCAGCGTTGCTCAGAATAGCAATCAGCCCCAGCATTTT

J: TRBJ2-5
D: NA
V: TRBV4-2
size: NA
CDR3: CASSHIGAQETQYF
DNA: TGTGCCAGCAGCCATATTGGAGCCCAAGAGACCCAGTACTTC

J: TRBJ2-7
D: TRBD2
V: TRBV5-1
size: NA
CDR3: CASTAGGGSYEQYF
DNA: TGCGCCAGCACCGCGGGGGGGGGTTCCTACGAGCAGTACTTC

J: TRBJ2-7
D: NA
V: TRBV18
size: NA
CDR3: CASSPPGRFTYEQYF
DNA: TGTGCCAGCTCACCACCGGGCAGATTTACCTACGAGCAGTACTTC

J: TRBJ2-3
D: TRBD2
V: TRBV19
size: once
CDR3: CASSKRGGGADTQYF
DNA: TGTGCCAGTAGTAAACGGGGGGGCGGGGCAGATACGCAGTATTTT

J: TRBJ2-7
D: TRBD1
V: TRBV5-4
size: NA
CDR3: CASRSGTGASYEQYF
DNA: TGTGCCAGCAGATCCGGGACAGGGGCGTCCTACGAGCAGTACTTC

J: TRBJ2-5
D: TRBD2
V: TRBV28
size: NA
CDR3: CATLTSGVRETQYF
DNA: TGTGCCACCCTGACTAGCGGGGTTCGGGAGACCCAGTACTTC

J: TRBJ2-5
D: NA
V: TRBV30
size: NA
CDR3: CAWTRGIGSTQETQYF
DNA: TGTGCCTGGACTCGGGGGATCGGCTCTACTCAAGAGACCCAGTACTTC